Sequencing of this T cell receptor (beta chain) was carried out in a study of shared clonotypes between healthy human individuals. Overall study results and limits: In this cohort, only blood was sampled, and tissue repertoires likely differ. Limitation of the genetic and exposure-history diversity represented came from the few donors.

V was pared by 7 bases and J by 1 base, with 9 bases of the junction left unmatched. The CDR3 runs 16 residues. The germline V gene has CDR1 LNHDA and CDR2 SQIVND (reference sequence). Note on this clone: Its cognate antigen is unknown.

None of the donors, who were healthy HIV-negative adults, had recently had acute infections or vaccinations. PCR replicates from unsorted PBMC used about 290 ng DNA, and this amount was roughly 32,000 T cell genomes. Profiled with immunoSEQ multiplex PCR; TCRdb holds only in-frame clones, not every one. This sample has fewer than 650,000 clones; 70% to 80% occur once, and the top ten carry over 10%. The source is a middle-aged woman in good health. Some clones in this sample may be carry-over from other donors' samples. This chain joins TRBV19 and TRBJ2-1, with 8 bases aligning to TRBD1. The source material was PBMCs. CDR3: CASTPTGTGSYNEQFF. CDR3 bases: TGTGCCAGTACCCCGACTGGGACAGGTTCCTACAATGAGCAGTTCTTC.